The clone carrying this T cell receptor (beta chain) appeared a few times. Its target is not known. CD45RO-negative, CCR7-selected cells formed the naive CD8 fraction, which excluded terminally differentiated effector memory CD45RA+ cells. The data are from a study of shared clonotypes between healthy human individuals. Findings and caveats of the study: Among donors, the sharing of clonotypes was expected to be influenced by sequencing depth.

Looked up from germline, CDR1 is SGHRS and CDR2 is YFSETQ. This CDR3 region has 15 residues. Trimming pared 7 bases from V and 5 bases from J, leaving 19 bases between. TCRdb's copy holds only in-frame clones and misses some; the assay was immunoSEQ multiplex PCR. The table records some 740,000 clones, 80% to 95% of them present only once. The specimen was naive CD8+ T cells sorted from blood. The receptor's source is a man aged 25-45 years in good health. The chain uses TRBV5-1 and TRBJ2-1, with D perhaps TRBD2 (5 bases). CDR3 residues: CASATGNDDHNEQFF. CDR3 DNA: TGCGCCAGCGCCACCGGGAACGACGACCACAATGAGCAGTTCTTC.